One sample yielded the 13 T cell receptor beta chains listed below, sequenced in a study of T cell clonotyping in hematopoietic cell transplantation. Libraries were prepared by immunoSEQ multiplex PCR; TCRdb keeps only in-frame clonotypes and omits some of them. This repertoire shows some 5,800 clones, roughly nine tenths found once; its top ten account for around 50%. The source material was peripheral blood mononuclear cells, sampled 100 days after allogeneic stem cell transplant. These receptors were taken from a female patient aged 50 to 65 who had an allogeneic stem cell transplant from an unrelated donor, so T cells may come from the graft donor. Some clones in this sample may be carry-over from other donors' samples.

The V gene is TRBV30, the J gene TRBJ1-1; 8 bases line up with TRBD1. V gave up 8 bases and J gave up 8 bases; unmatched junction bases: 4. The CDR3 has 10 residues. Looked up from germline, CDR1 is GTSNPN and CDR2 is SVGIG (reference sequence). As DNA, the CDR3 is TGTGCCGGTAGGGACAGGGAAGCTTTCTTT. The encoded protein is CAGRDREAFF.

The chain carries TRBV7-9 and TRBJ1-2, with D perhaps TRBD1 (6 bases). CDR3 length: 15 residues. The V end lost 1 base, the J end lost 0 bases, and 9 bases lay between the germline ends. Germline values: CDR1 SEHNR, CDR2 FQNEAQ (reference sequence). The CDR3 coding sequence is TGTGCCAGCAGCTTAGGACAGGCACCTAACTATGGCTACACCTTC. Translated, it gives CASSLGQAPNYGYTF.

Sample share makes this clone large. V gene TRBV30 combines with J gene TRBJ1-1; D remains unclear. CDR3 length: 11 residues. The V gene lost 4 bases and the J gene lost 0 bases, with 3 bases spanning the gap. From germline, CDR1 is GTSNPN and CDR2 SVGIG (reference sequence). The CDR3 DNA follows: TGTGCCTGGATCCTGAACACTGAAGCTTTCTTT. Residues: CAWILNTEAFF.

V is TRBV15 and J is TRBJ1-4, with D tentatively TRBD1 (6 bases). Trimming took off 8 bases at V and 5 bases at J, with 15 bases between the two ends. Germline V CDR1 and CDR2: LNHNV, YYDKDF (reference sequence). CDR3 length equals 14 residues. The CDR3 protein is CATARGQGNEKLFF. CDR3 nucleotides: TGTGCCACCGCTCGGGGTCAGGGGAATGAAAAACTGTTTTTT.

CDR3 sequence (DNA): TGCGCCAGCAGCTTGGGGCGGGACACTGAAGCTTTCTTT. It yields the protein CASSLGRDTEAFF. The gene calls are TRBV5-1 and TRBJ1-1, with no clear D. This CDR3 contains 13 residues. The ends were cut back, 0 bases at V and 3 bases at J, with 6 bases in the middle. CDR1 is SGHRS and CDR2 is YFSETQ in the germline V gene.

The chain has TRBV9 and TRBJ1-2; 8 bases line up with TRBD1. The germline CDR1 and CDR2 sequences are SGDLS and YYNGEE. With V trimmed by 3 bases and J by 1 base, 2 bases remained unmatched. The CDR3 length is 14 residues. CDR3 nucleotides: TGTGCCAGCAGCGGAGACAGGGGTAACTATGGCTACACCTTC. Its translation is CASSGDRGNYGYTF.

The chain joins TRBV29-1 to TRBJ1-2; TRBD1 aligns across 7 bases. CDR1 is SQVTM and CDR2 is ANQGSEA in the germline V gene. The CDR3 is 12 residues long. The V gene end was trimmed by 6 bases and the J gene end by 4 bases; junction bases not matched to a gene: 5. CDR3 sequence reads: CSVLQGVYGYTF. CDR3 in DNA: TGCAGCGTCCTTCAGGGGGTCTATGGCTACACCTTC. Together with reference TRBV29-1 and TRBJ1-2, the CDR3 gives the full variable domain: SAVISQKPSRDICQRGTSLTIQCQVDSQVTMMFWYRQQPGQSLTLIATANQGSEATYESGFVIDKFPISRPNLTFSTLTVSNMSPEDSSIYLCSVLQGVYGYTFGSGTRLTVV.

The chain joins TRBV11-2 to TRBJ1-4, with a tentative D call TRBD1 (5 bases). This CDR3 is 15 amino acids long. Trimming shortened V by 3 bases and J by 6 bases, and 14 bases separated the two germline ends. Germline loops: CDR1 SGHAT, CDR2 FQNNGV. The CDR3: CASSFGTGIDEKLFF. Written as DNA, the CDR3 is TGTGCCAGCAGCTTTGGGACGGGGATAGATGAAAAACTGTTTTTT.

This sequence joins TRBV19 and TRBJ2-1; D not resolved. The CDR3 contains 12 residues. Looked up from germline, CDR1 is LNHDA and CDR2 is SQIVND (reference sequence). Trimming removed 5 bases from V and 7 bases from J, with 9 bases in between. CDR3 DNA sequence: TGTGCCAGTAGTTCTACAGTAAATGAGCAGTTCTTC. Translated: CASSSTVNEQFF.

The chain employs TRBV6-5 and TRBJ2-1; D gene unclear. Germline CDR1 reads MNHEY; CDR2 reads SVGAGI. V was shortened by 3 bases and J by 4 bases, with 16 bases between the two germline ends. This CDR3 region has 16 residues. The CDR3 DNA reads as TGTGCCAGCAGTTATTCCTGGCTAGGCATATACAATGAGCAGTTCTTC. Its translation is CASSYSWLGIYNEQFF.

The V and J genes are TRBV10-2 and TRBJ2-7, with D tentatively TRBD1 (5 bases). Germline assignment: CDR1 WSHSY and CDR2 SAAADI. This CDR3 spans 14 amino acids. V was cut by 0 bases and J by 3 bases, with 9 bases left in between. Written as DNA, the CDR3 is TGCGCCAGCAGTGAGTCGGGGCAGGGCTACGAGCAGTACTTC. Protein: CASSESGQGYEQYF.

The chain couples TRBV7-9 to TRBJ2-3; D may be TRBD2 (6 bases). Germline V CDR1 and CDR2: SEHNR, FQNEAQ (reference sequence). Deletions cut 1 base from V and 6 bases from J, with 20 bases between. CDR3 length: 17 amino acids. CDR3 in amino acids: CASSLGSTGEPMDTQYF. The CDR3 nucleotides are TGTGCCAGCAGCTTAGGTTCTACGGGAGAACCTATGGATACGCAGTATTTT.

This clone was detected only a few times. The CDR3 region is CASSLTGAATEAFF. CDR3 nucleotides: TGTGCCAGCAGCCTTACAGGGGCGGCCACTGAAGCTTTCTTT. The rearrangement joins TRBV2 to TRBJ1-1; 7 nucleotides line up with TRBD1. CDR1 and CDR2 from the germline V gene are SNHLY and FYNNEI. CDR3 size: 14 residues. After removal of 6 bases from V and 4 bases from J, the junction contained 8 bases not matched to a gene.